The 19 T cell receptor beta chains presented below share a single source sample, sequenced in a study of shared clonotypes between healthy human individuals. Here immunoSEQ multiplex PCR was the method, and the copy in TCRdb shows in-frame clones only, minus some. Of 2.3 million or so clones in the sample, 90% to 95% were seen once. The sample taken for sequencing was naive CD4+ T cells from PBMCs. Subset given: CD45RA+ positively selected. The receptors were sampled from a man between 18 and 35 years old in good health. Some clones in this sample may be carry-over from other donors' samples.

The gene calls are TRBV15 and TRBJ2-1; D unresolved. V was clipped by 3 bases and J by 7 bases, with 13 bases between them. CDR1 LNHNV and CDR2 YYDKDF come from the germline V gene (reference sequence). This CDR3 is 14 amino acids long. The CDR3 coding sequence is TGTGCCACCAGCAGGGACCGGTTCGTTAATGAGCAGTTCTTC. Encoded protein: CATSRDRFVNEQFF.

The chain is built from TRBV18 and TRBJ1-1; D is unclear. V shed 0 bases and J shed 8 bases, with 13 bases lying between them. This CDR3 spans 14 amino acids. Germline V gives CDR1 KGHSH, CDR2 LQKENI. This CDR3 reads CASSPPPDLREAFF. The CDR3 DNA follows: TGTGCCAGCTCACCACCGCCGGACCTCAGGGAAGCTTTCTTT.

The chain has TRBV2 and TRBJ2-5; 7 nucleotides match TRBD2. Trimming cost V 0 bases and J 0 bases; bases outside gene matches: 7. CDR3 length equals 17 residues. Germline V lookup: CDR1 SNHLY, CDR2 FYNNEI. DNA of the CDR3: TGTGCCAGCAGTGAAGCCGCCCTAGCGGCATACCAAGAGACCCAGTACTTC. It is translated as CASSEAALAAYQETQYF.

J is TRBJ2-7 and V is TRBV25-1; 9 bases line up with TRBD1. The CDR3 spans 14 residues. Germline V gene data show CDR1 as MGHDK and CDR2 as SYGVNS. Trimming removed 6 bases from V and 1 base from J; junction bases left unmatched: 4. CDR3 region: CASSRDRESYEQYF. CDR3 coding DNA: TGTGCCAGCAGCCGGGACAGGGAGTCCTACGAGCAGTACTTC.

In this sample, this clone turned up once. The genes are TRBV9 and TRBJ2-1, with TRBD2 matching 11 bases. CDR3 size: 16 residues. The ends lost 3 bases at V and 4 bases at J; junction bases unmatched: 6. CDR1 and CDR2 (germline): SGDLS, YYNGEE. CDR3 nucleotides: TGTGCCAGCAGCGGTAGCGGGAGGGCCAATTACAATGAGCAGTTCTTC. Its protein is CASSGSGRANYNEQFF.

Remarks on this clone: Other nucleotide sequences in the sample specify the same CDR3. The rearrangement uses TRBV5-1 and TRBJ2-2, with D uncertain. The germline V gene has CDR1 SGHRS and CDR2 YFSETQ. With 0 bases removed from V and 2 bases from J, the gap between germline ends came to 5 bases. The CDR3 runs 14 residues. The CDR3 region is CASSLVPNTGELFF. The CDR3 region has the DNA TGCGCCAGCAGCTTGGTACCCAACACCGGGGAGCTGTTTTTT.

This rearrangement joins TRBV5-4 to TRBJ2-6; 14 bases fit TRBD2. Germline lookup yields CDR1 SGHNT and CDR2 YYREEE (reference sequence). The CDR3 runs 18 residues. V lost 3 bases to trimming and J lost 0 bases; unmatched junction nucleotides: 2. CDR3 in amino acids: CASSSGTSGSSGANVLTF. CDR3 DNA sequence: TGTGCCAGCAGCTCCGGGACTAGCGGGAGCTCTGGGGCCAACGTCCTGACTTTC.

The CDR3 spells CASSVIQAVAEAFF. In DNA, the CDR3 is TGTGCCAGCAGTGTGATTCAAGCGGTCGCTGAAGCTTTCTTT. The chain combines TRBV28 with TRBJ1-1; D ambiguous. V was shortened by 5 bases and J by 6 bases, with 16 bases between the two germline ends. This CDR3 spans 14 amino acids. CDR1 is MDHEN, CDR2 SYDVKM, per germline.

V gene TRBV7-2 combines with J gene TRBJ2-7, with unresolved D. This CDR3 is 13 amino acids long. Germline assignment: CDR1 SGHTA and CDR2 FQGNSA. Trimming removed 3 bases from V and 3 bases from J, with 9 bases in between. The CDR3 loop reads CASSLLERYEQYF. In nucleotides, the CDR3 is TGTGCCAGCAGCTTGCTGGAACGCTACGAGCAGTACTTC.

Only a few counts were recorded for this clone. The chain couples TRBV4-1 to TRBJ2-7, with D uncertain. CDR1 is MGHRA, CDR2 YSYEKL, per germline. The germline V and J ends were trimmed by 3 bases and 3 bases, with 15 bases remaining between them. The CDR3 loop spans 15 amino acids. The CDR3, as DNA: TGCGCCAGCAGCCAGGCGTCCTTGGACCTCTACGAGCAGTACTTC. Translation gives CASSQASLDLYEQYF.

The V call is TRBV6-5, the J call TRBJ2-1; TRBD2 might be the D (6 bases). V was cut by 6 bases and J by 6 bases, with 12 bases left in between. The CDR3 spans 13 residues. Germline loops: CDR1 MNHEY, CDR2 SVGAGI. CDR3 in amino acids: CASRATSSNEQFF. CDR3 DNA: TGTGCCAGCAGGGCGACTAGTTCCAATGAGCAGTTCTTC.

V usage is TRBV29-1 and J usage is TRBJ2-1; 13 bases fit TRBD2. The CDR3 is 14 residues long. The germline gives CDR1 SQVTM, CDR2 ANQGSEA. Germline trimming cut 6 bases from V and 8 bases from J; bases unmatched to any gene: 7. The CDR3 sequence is CSVDGLAGVHEQFF. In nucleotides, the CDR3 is TGCAGCGTCGACGGACTAGCGGGAGTTCATGAGCAGTTCTTC.

CDR3 amino acids: CASSLVRTEQFF. The CDR3 region has the DNA TGTGCCAGCAGCTTAGTACGGACCGAGCAGTTCTTC. This chain links TRBV7-9 with TRBJ2-1; no clear D. V gave up 1 base and J gave up 10 bases, with 8 bases separating them. The CDR3 has 12 amino acids. In germline, CDR1 is SEHNR, CDR2 FQNEAQ (reference sequence).

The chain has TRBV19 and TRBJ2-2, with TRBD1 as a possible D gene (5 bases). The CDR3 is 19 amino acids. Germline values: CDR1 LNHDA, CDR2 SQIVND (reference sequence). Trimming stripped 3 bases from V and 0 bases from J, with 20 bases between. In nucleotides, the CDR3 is TGTGCCAGTAGTATGGCCCCGCAGGGTACCCCTCCGAACACCGGGGAGCTGTTTTTT. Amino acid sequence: CASSMAPQGTPPNTGELFF.

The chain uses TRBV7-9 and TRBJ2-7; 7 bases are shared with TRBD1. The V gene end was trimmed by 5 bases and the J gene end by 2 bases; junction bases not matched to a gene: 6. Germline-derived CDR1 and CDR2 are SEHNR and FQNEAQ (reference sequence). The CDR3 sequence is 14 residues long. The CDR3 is CASSHRDRTYEQYF. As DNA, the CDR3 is TGTGCCAGCAGCCATAGGGACAGAACCTACGAGCAGTACTTC. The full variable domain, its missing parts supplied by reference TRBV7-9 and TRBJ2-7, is DTGVSQNPRHKITKRGQNVTFRCDPISEHNRLYWYRQTLGQGPEFLTYFQNEAQLEKSRLLSDRFSAERPKGSFSTLEIQRTEQGDSAMYLCASSHRDRTYEQYFGPGTRLTVT.

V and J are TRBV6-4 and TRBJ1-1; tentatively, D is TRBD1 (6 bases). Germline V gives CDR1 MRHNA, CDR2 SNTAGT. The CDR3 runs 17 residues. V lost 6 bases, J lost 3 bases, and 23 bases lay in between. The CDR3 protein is CASRGNRASRRDTEAFF. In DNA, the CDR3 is TGTGCCAGCAGAGGCAACAGGGCTAGCCGTCGTGACACTGAAGCTTTCTTT.

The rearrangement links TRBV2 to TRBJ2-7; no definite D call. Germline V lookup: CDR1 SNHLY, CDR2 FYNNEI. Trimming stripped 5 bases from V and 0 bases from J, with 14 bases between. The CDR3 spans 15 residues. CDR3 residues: CASSPAGSTSYEQYF. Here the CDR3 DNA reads TGTGCCAGCAGTCCAGCTGGGTCTACCTCCTACGAGCAGTACTTC. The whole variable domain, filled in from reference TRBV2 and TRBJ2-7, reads EPEVTQTPSHQVTQMGQEVILRCVPISNHLYFYWYRQILGQKVEFLVSFYNNEISEKSEIFDDQFSVERPDGSNFTLKIRSTKLEDSAMYFCASSPAGSTSYEQYFGPGTRLTVT.

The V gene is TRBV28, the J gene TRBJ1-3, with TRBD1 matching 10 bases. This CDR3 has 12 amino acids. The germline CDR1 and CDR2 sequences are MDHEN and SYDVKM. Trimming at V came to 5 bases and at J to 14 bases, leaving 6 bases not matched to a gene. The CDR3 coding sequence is TGTGCCAGCAGTACACCGACAGGGGGCTTATATTTT. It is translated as CASSTPTGGLYF.

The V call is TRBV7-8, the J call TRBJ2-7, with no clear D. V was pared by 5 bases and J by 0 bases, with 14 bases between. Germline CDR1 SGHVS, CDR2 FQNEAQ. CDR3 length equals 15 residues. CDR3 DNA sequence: TGTGCCAGCAGCCACCGCCGAGTCATCTCCTACGAGCAGTACTTC. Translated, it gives CASSHRRVISYEQYF.